The source of this T cell receptor (beta chain) is a study of beta chain features in type 1 diabetes. Findings and limits, study-wide: The VDJ junctions of type 1 diabetes patients carried fewer insertions and more deletions. Researchers report that Type 1 diabetes patients had moderately but significantly shorter TCRB CDR3s across all four CD4+ subsets. Sampled from patients, naive, central memory and Treg TCRB repertoires appeared more similar than those sampled from healthy donors.

Expressed TCRB transcripts got sequenced, as all isolated RNA was reverse transcribed. For naive, central memory and regulatory T cell samples, reads averaged roughly 3.7 million. TCRdb's table, derived via immunoSEQ multiplex PCR, lists solely in-frame clones and lacks some. The repertoire holds some 640,000 clones, over 11% seen once, with just under 0.04% in the top ten. A few counts support this clone. Its matching antigen is unknown. The CDR3 is 17 amino acids. J gave up 5 bases and V 0 bases, and 6 bases lay outside the gene matches. Germline V gene data show CDR1 as LGHNA and CDR2 as YSLEER. V is TRBV4-3 and J is TRBJ2-5; 13 nucleotides line up with TRBD2. This receptor was taken from a man between 18 and 29 years old with type 1 diabetes. The sample comprised naive CD4+ T cells from blood. The DNA for the CDR3 is TGCGCCAGCAGCCAAGAACCGGGACTAGCGGGGAGGGAGACCCAGTACTTC. This encodes CASSQEPGLAGRETQYF.